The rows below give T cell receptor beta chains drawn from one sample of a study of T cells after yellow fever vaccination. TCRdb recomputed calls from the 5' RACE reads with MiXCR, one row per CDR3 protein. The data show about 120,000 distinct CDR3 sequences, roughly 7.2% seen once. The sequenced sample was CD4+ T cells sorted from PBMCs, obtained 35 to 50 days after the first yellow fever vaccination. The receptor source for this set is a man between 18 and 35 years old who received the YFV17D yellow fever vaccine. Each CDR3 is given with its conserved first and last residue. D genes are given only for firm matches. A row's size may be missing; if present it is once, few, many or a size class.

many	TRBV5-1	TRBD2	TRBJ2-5	TGCGCCAGCAGCTTGGGGTCGGTAGCGGGGGGATTCCAAGAGACCCAGTACTTC	CASSLGSVAGGFQETQYF
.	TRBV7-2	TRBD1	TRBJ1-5	TGTGCCAGCAGCTCCATCCTAGGGGGCTTTCAGCCCCAGCATTTT	CASSSILGGFQPQHF
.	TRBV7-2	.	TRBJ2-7	TGTGCCAGCAGCTTATCGAGCGGAGGGGAGTACTTC	CASSLSSGGEYF
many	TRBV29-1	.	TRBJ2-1	TGCAGCGTTGCTCGGGAGCAGTTCTTC	CSVAREQFF
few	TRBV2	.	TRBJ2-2	TGTGCCAGCACTAGGGAACCTACCGGGGAGCTGTTTTTT	CASTREPTGELFF
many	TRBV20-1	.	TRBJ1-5	TGCAGTGCCACTGGAGGGGCTACCAATCAGCCCCAGCATTTT	CSATGGATNQPQHF
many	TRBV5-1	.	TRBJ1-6	TGCGCCAGCAGCTTCTTGGGGAATAATTCACCCCTCCACTTT	CASSFLGNNSPLHF
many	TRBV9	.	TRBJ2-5	TGTGCCAGCAGCGTCGTAGCGGATCAAGAGACCCAGTACTTC	CASSVVADQETQYF
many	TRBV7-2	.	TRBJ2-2	TGTGCCAGCAGCAGGAGATCCCGGGCCGCCGGGGAGCTGTTTTTT	CASSRRSRAAGELFF
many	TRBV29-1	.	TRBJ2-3	TGCAGCGTTTCCGGGACACCCACAGATACGCAGTATTTT	CSVSGTPTDTQYF
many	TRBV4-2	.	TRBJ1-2	TGTGCCAGCAGCCTTCGGGAGGGAGGGGACGGCTACACCTTC	CASSLREGGDGYTF
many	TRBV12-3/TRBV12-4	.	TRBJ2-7	TGTGCCAGCAGTACATACCAGGGCCACGAGCAGTACTTC	CASSTYQGHEQYF
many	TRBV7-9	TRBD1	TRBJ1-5	TGTGCCAGCAGCTGGGGACAGGCAAGCAATCAGCCCCAGCATTTT	CASSWGQASNQPQHF
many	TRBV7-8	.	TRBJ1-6	TGTGCCAGCAGCTCCCCCAGGAGAGGGGACGGATCACCCCTCCACTTT	CASSSPRRGDGSPLHF
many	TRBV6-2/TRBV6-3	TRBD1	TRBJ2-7	TGTGCCAGCAGTTACGAGGGACAGGGAGCCTACGAGCAGTACTTC	CASSYEGQGAYEQYF
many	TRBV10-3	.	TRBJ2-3	TGTGCCATCAGAGAAGCACAGACCCGCACAGATACGCAGTATTTT	CAIREAQTRTDTQYF
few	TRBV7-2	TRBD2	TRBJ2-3	TGTGCCAGCAGCATGGGACTAGCGGGGTTCACAGATACGCAGTATTTT	CASSMGLAGFTDTQYF
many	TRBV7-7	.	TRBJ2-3	TGTGCTAGCAGCCCCTCCCTAGGGTCAGATACGCAGTATTTT	CASSPSLGSDTQYF
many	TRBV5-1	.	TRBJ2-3	TGCGCCAGCAGCAGGAGTAGCACAGATACGCAGTATTTT	CASSRSSTDTQYF
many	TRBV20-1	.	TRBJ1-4	TGCAGTGCGAGACGGGGAACTAATGAAAAACTGTTTTTT	CSARRGTNEKLFF
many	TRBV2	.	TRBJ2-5	TGTGCCAGCAGTGTGTCTTACCAAGAGACCCAGTACTTC	CASSVSYQETQYF
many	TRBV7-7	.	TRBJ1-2	TGTGCTAGCAGCTCTCCCCTCGGGGGCTCCTATGGCTACACCTTC	CASSSPLGGSYGYTF
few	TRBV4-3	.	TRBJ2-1	TGCGCCAGCAGCCAAGCGGGGACAAGCAGAAGCTCCTACAATGAGCAGTTCTTC	CASSQAGTSRSSYNEQFF
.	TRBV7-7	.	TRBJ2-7	TGTACCAGCAGCCCCCGGGTGGGGGCCTCCTACGAGCAGTACTTC	CTSSPRVGASYEQYF
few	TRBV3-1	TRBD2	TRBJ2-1	TGTGCCACCAGCCAACCGGGACTAGGTCGGAATGAGCAGTTCTTC	CATSQPGLGRNEQFF
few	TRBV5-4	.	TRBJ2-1	TGTGCCAGCAAGGGAGTCAGCGCCAATGAGCAGTTCTTC	CASKGVSANEQFF
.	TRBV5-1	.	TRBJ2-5	TGCGCCATACGACCGGGGACTGACGAAGAGACCCAGTACTTC	CAIRPGTDEETQYF
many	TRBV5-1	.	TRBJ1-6	TGCGCCAGGACGGGTCGGGGGAAGGATAATTCACCCCTCCACTTT	CARTGRGKDNSPLHF
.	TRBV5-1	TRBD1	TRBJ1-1	TGCGCCAGCAGCGAACGGACAGGAGGGGACACTGAAGCTTTCTTT	CASSERTGGDTEAFF
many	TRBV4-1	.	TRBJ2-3	TGCGCCAGCAGCCAAGGCCTAGGGGGTCTCACAGATACGCAGTATTTT	CASSQGLGGLTDTQYF
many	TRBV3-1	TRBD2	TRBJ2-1	TGTGCCAGCAGCCAAGGGACTAGCGCGGATGGAGAGCAGTTCTTC	CASSQGTSADGEQFF
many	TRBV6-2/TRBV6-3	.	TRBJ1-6	TGTGCCAGCAGTTACCCTCGGCCAGGGGATCCCCTCCACTTT	CASSYPRPGDPLHF
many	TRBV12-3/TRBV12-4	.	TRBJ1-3	TGTGCCAGCAGCCAAATGGCTGGAAACACCATATATTTT	CASSQMAGNTIYF
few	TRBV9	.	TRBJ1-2	TGTGCCAGCAGCGTAGCTGGGCAGGGGTTCTATGGCTACACCTTC	CASSVAGQGFYGYTF
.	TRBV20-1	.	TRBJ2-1	TGCAGTGCTAGACGGGTAACTGGGGGCAATGAGCAGTTCTTC	CSARRVTGGNEQFF
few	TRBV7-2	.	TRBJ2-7	TGTGCCAGCAGCCAACAGGGAACATCCTACGAGCAGTACTTC	CASSQQGTSYEQYF
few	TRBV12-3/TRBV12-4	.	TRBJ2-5	TGTGCCAGCAGTTTAAGACCTCACCAAGAGACCCAGTACTTC	CASSLRPHQETQYF
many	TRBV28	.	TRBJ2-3	TGTGCCAGCAGTTTAGTCGGGTCAGATACGCAGTATTTT	CASSLVGSDTQYF
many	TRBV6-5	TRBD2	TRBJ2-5	TGTGCCAGTCGATCCACCCGAAAACTAGCGGGGGAAAAACAAGAGACCCAGTACTTC	CASRSTRKLAGEKQETQYF
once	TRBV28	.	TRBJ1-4	TGTGCCATGGGCCCCAGGCTGATCTGTGCCCTAGCCAACGCAACTAATGAAAAACTGTTTTTT	CAMGPRLICALANATNEKLFF
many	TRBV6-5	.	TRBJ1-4	.	CASSSSTGHSATNEKLFF
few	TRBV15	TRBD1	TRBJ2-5	TGTGCCACCAGCTTCGGCTCAGGGACAGCCATGGCAGGGACCCAGTACTTC	CATSFGSGTAMAGTQYF
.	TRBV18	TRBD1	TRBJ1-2	TGTGCCAGCTCACCTACAGCCGAGGGACAGGCACTACGCACCTTC	CASSPTAEGQALRTF
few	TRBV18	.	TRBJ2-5	TGTGCCAGCTCACCGAACCTGCTTTCGGCGTCTCCTAGAGGGGGAGAGACCCAGTACTTC	CASSPNLLSASPRGGETQYF
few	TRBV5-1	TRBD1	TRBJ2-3	TGCGCCACCCGAGACAGGGTTACAGATACGCAGTATTTT	CATRDRVTDTQYF
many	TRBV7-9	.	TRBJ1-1	TGTGCCAGCAGCTTAACCCACACTGAAGCTTTCTTT	CASSLTHTEAFF
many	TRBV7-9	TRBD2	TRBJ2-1	TGTGCCAGCAGCCCCTCAACGGGACTAGGGGCCCCATCGCCGTTCTTC	CASSPSTGLGAPSPFF
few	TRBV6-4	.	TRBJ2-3	TGTGCCAGCAGTGACCGTGGGGGCCGCCCAGATACGCAGTATTTT	CASSDRGGRPDTQYF
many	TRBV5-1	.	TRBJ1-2	TGCGCCAGCAGCTTGGTATCTAACTATGGCTACACCTTC	CASSLVSNYGYTF
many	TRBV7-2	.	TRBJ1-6	TGTGCCAGCAGCGCCGGTGGGCGAAAAAATTCACCCCTCCACTTT	CASSAGGRKNSPLHF
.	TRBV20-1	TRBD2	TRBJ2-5	TGCAGTGCTAGAGGGGGCGGTAGCGGGGAGACCCAGTACTTC	CSARGGGSGETQYF
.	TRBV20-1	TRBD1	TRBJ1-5	TGCACTGCTAGAGTGGGCGGGACAGGGGGTTCTCAGCCCCAGCATTTT	CTARVGGTGGSQPQHF
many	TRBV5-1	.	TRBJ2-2	TGCGCCAGCAGCGCCAGACAGACCGGGGAGCTGTTTTTT	CASSARQTGELFF
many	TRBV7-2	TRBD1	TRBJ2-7	TGTGCCAGCAGCCGACAGGGTAACTACGAGCAGTACTTC	CASSRQGNYEQYF
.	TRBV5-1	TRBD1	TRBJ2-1	TGCGCCAGCAGCCCGGGACAGGGAGGGAATGAGCAGTTCTTC	CASSPGQGGNEQFF
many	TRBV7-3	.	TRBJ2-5	TGTGCCAGCGGGGACCGGGCAGGGAAACGGGAGACCCAGTACTTC	CASGDRAGKRETQYF
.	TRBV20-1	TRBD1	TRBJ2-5	TGCAGTGCTAGTCCGTCCCCCGGGACAGGCGAACAAGAGACCCAGTACTTC	CSASPSPGTGEQETQYF
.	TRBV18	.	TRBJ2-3	TGTGCCAGCTCACTTACAGGAAAGACAGATACGCAGTATTTT	CASSLTGKTDTQYF
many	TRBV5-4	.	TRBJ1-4	TGTGCCAGCAGCTTGGACGCCCCCGGGGTCGATGAAAAACTGTTTTTT	CASSLDAPGVDEKLFF
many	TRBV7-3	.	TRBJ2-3	TGTGCCAGCAGCTTAACTGCGGACACAGATACGCAGTATTTT	CASSLTADTDTQYF